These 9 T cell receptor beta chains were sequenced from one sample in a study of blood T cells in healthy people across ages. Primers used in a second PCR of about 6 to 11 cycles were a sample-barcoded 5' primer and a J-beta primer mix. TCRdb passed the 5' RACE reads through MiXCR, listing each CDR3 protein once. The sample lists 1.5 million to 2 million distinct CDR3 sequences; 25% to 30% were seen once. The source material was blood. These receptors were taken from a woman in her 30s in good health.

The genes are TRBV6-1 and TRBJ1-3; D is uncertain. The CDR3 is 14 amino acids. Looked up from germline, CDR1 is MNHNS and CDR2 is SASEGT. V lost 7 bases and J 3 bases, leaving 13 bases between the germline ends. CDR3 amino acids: CASNSKPDGNTIYF. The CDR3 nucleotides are TGTGCCAGCAACAGCAAGCCGGATGGAAACACCATATATTTT.

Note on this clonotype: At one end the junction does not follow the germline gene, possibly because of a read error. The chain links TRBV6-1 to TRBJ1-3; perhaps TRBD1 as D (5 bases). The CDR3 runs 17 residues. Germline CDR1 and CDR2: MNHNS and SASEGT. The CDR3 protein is CASSPWGGFKYGNAIYF. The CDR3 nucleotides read TGTGCCAGCAGCCCATGGGGGGGGTTTAAGTATGGAAACGCCATATATTTT.

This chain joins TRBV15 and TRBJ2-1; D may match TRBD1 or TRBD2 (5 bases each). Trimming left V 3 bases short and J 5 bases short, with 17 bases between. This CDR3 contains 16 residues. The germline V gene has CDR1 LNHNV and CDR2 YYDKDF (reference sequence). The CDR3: CATSSRGRALNNEQFF. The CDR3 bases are TGTGCCACCAGCAGCCGGGGCAGGGCCCTGAACAATGAGCAGTTCTTC.

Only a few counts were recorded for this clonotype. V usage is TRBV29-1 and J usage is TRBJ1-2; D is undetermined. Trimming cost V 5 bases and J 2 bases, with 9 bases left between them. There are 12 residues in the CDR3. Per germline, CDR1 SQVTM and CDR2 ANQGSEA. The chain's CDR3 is CSVQDQNYGYTF. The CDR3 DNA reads TGCAGCGTTCAGGACCAAAACTATGGCTACACCTTC.

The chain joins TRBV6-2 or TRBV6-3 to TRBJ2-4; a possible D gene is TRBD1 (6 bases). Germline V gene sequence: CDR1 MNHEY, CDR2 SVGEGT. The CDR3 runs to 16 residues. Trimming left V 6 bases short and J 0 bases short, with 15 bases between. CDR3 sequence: CASSLNQGLAKNIQYF. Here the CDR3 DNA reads TGTGCCAGCAGCCTGAACCAGGGGCTAGCCAAAAACATTCAGTACTTC.

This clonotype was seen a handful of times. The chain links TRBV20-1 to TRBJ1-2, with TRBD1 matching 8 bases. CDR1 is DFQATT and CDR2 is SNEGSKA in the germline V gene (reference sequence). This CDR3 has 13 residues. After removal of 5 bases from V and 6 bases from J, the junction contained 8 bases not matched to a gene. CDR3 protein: CSAPDREVDGYTF. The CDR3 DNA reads TGCAGTGCTCCGGACAGGGAAGTCGATGGCTACACCTTC.

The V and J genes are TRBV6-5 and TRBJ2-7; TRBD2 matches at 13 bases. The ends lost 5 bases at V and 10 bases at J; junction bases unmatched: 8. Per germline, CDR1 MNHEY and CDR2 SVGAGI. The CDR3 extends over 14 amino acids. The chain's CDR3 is CASSTQTSGGIQYF. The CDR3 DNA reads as TGTGCCAGCAGTACTCAGACTAGCGGGGGGATCCAGTACTTC.

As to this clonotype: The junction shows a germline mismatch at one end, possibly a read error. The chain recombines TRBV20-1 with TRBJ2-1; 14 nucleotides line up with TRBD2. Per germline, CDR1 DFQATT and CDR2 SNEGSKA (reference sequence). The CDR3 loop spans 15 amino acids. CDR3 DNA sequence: TGCAGTGCTCTGAGGACTAGCGGGGGGAACAATGGGCAGTTCTTC. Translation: CSALRTSGGNNGQFF.

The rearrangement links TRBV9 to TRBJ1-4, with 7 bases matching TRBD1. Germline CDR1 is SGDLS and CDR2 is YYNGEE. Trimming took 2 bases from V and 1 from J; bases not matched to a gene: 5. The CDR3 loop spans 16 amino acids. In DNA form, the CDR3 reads TGTGCCAGCAGCGTTCGACAGGGAGGAACTAATGAAAAACTGTTTTTT. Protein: CASSVRQGGTNEKLFF.